These T cell receptor beta chains were read from a single sample in a study of CD8 T cells in ankylosing spondylitis. One entry per CDR3 protein, called by TCRdb with MiXCR from the 5' RACE reads. The sample has 750,000 to 850,000 distinct CDR3 sequences; 10% to 15% are singletons. Sequenced sample: blood, either unsorted or a sorted T cell fraction (not recorded which). The receptors originated from a male donor with ankylosing spondylitis. CDR3s include the opening cysteine and the closing phenylalanine or tryptophan. A D gene is named only where the DNA matches it firmly. A row's size may be missing; if present it is once, few, many or a size class.

>TRBJ1-6|few|TRBV12-3/TRBV12-4|-
CASSPESIGSPLHF
TGTGCCAGCAGTCCTGAGTCGATCGGGTCACCCCTCCACTTT
>TRBJ2-2|-|TRBV6-1|-
CASNGPANTGELFF
TGTGCCAGCAACGGACCCGCGAACACCGGGGAGCTGTTTTTT
>TRBJ2-1|few|TRBV10-3|-
CAISEFRDLTYNEQFF
TGTGCCATCAGTGAGTTCCGGGACCTTACCTACAATGAGCAGTTCTTC
>TRBJ1-2|-|TRBV6-5|-
CASSSWGLYGYTF
TGTGCCAGCAGTTCTTGGGGGCTCTATGGCTACACCTTC
>TRBJ2-1|-|TRBV20-1|TRBD2
CSARRLAGGNEQFF
TGCAGTGCTAGACGACTAGCGGGGGGTAATGAGCAGTTCTTC
>TRBJ2-1|-|TRBV5-1|TRBD2
CASSLEGLGRVYNEQFF
TGCGCCAGCAGCTTGGAGGGCCTAGGGAGGGTATACAATGAGCAGTTCTTC
>TRBJ2-3|few|TRBV7-9|-
CATIEPGQQYF
TGTGCCACTATCGAACCGGGACAGCAGTATTTT
>TRBJ2-1|few|TRBV7-2|TRBD1
CASSLIGQGFYNEQFF
TGTGCCAGCAGCCTGATAGGACAGGGGTTCTACAATGAGCAGTTCTTC
>TRBJ2-7|few|TRBV7-2|TRBD1
CASSLSRDRDSYEQYF
TGTGCCAGCAGCTTGTCCCGGGACAGGGACTCCTACGAGCAGTACTTC
>TRBJ1-4|few|TRBV20-1|-
CSATEGMEKLFF
TGCAGTGCTACGGAGGGTATGGAGAAACTGTTTTTT
>TRBJ1-3|many|TRBV5-5|-
CASSLILSGNTIYF
TGTGCCAGCAGCTTGATTCTCTCTGGAAACACCATATATTTT
>TRBJ2-3|few|TRBV28|-
CASSLGSGEGRTDTQYF
TGTGCCAGCAGTTTAGGTTCAGGAGAGGGCCGCACAGATACGCAGTATTTT
>TRBJ2-6|few|TRBV5-1|-
CASSMTAPGAGANVLTF
TGCGCCAGCAGCATGACAGCCCCAGGGGCTGGGGCCAACGTCCTGACTTTC
>TRBJ1-1|few|TRBV10-2|-
CASSELGYTEAFF
TGCGCCAGCAGTGAGCTCGGATACACTGAAGCTTTCTTT
>TRBJ2-2|-|TRBV4-2|TRBD2
CASSQIRPGLAGGPNTGELFF
TGTGCCAGCAGCCAGATCCGCCCGGGACTAGCGGGAGGACCAAACACCGGGGAGCTGTTTTTT
>TRBJ2-5|-|TRBV5-1|-
CASTPRGILGTQYF
TGCGCCAGCACCCCTCGGGGGATCCTGGGGACCCAGTACTTC
>TRBJ2-7|many|TRBV7-9|-
CASSEGEKKYF
TGTGCCAGCAGTGAAGGGGAGAAGAAGTACTTC
>TRBJ1-6|-|TRBV20-1|-
CSALGGGGSPLHF
TGCAGTGCCCTCGGGGGGGGGGGATCACCCCTCCACTTT
>TRBJ1-4|-|TRBV5-1|-
CASSSPEAANEKLFF
TGCGCCAGCAGCTCCCCGGAGGCGGCCAATGAAAAACTGTTTTTT
>TRBJ2-1|few|TRBV14|TRBD2
CASSPLAGLMNEQFF
TGTGCCAGCAGCCCTCTAGCGGGGTTGATGAATGAGCAGTTCTTC
>TRBJ1-5|-|TRBV5-5|-
CASTFAGGVNQPQHF
TGTGCCAGCACCTTTGCCGGGGGTGTTAATCAGCCCCAGCATTTT
>TRBJ2-1|-|TRBV20-1|TRBD2
CSAVRPGRRYNEQFF
TGCAGTGCTGTCCGACCCGGGAGGCGCTACAATGAGCAGTTCTTC
>TRBJ1-5|many|TRBV29-1|-
CSAGSGGSNQPQHF
TGCAGCGCCGGATCGGGGGGAAGCAATCAGCCCCAGCATTTT
>TRBJ2-7|few|TRBV18|TRBD1
CASSRTLPGQGSYEQYF
TGTGCCAGCTCTCGAACCCTTCCGGGACAGGGCTCCTACGAGCAGTACTTC
>TRBJ2-5|-|TRBV4-3|-
CASSQDARFETQYF
TGCGCCAGCAGCCAAGACGCCAGGTTTGAGACCCAGTACTTC